This T cell receptor (beta chain) was recovered during a study of cytomegalovirus exposure and HLA in healthy donors. Study-wide points: Using a false discovery rate of 0.05, a later analysis showed that 15,000 to 20,000 TCR beta sequences were associated with HLA alleles.

Primers for the PCR totalled 60 Vbeta and 13 Jbeta. Generated by immunoSEQ multiplex PCR, the TCRdb table keeps only in-frame clones and is missing some. Its clone listing holds about 38,000 clones. Regarding this clone: What it binds is unknown.

The sequence derives from a man aged 40-50 years in good health and CMV-seropositive. Specimen: PBMCs.

As DNA, the CDR3 is TGTGCCAGCAGCGCCGATAGCGGGAGGTCCACAGATACGCAGTATTTT. It translates to CASSADSGRSTDTQYF. The V and J genes are TRBV9 and TRBJ2-3, with 10 bases that match TRBD2. This CDR3 contains 16 residues. CDR1 and CDR2 (germline): SGDLS, YYNGEE. V dropped 3 bases and J dropped 2; count of bases not matched to a gene: 6. The variable domain in full, with the rest retrieved from reference TRBV9 and TRBJ2-3, is DSGVTQTPKHLITATGQRVTLRCSPRSGDLSVYWYQQSLDQGLQFLIQYYNGEERAKGNILERFSAQQFPDLHSELNLSSLELGDSALYFCASSADSGRSTDTQYFGPGTRLTVL.